This T cell receptor (beta chain) was sequenced for a study of cytomegalovirus exposure and HLA in healthy donors. General study results and limits: Excluded were some V segments that proved indistinguishable, including TRBV6-2 and TRBV6-3. In a later analysis, specific HLA alleles were associated with 15,000 to 20,000 TCR beta sequences at a 0.05 false discovery rate.

The PCR had 60 Vbeta and 13 Jbeta primers. Profiling relied on immunoSEQ multiplex PCR, and the TCRdb table lists in-frame clones only, not all of them. The profile shows around 190,000 clones, roughly 8.7% of them singletons. V gave up 4 bases and J gave up 0 bases, with 12 bases separating them. CDR1 and CDR2 from the germline V gene are GTSNPN and SVGIG (reference sequence). There are 15 residues in the CDR3. Healthy people donating bone marrow made up the donors. In its sample, this clone was seen a few times. The target antigen is unknown. V and J are TRBV30 and TRBJ1-4; maybe TRBD1 (6 bases). Sample: PBMCs. The receptor comes from a woman in her twenties or thirties in good health and CMV-seropositive. This chain's CDR3 is CAWTRGVATNEKLFF. The CDR3 DNA sequence: TGTGCCTGGACCAGGGGCGTTGCAACTAATGAAAAACTGTTTTTT. The full variable domain, its missing parts supplied by reference TRBV30 and TRBJ1-4, is SQTIHQWPATLVQPVGSPLSLECTVEGTSNPNLYWYRQAAGRGLQLLFYSVGIGQISSEVPQNLSASRPQDRQFILSSKKLLLSDSGFYLCAWTRGVATNEKLFFGSGTQLSVL.